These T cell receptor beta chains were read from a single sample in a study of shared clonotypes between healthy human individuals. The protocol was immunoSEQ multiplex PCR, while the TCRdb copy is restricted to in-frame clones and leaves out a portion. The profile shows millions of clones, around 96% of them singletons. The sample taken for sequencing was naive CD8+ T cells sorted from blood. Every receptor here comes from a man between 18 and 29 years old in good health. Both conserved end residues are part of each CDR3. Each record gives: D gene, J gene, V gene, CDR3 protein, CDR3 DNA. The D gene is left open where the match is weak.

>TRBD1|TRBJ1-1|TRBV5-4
CASSAGQGEAFF
TGTGCCAGCAGCGCCGGACAGGGTGAAGCTTTCTTT
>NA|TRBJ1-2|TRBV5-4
CASRFAGSLYGYTF
TGTGCCAGCAGGTTCGCAGGGTCGCTCTATGGCTACACCTTC
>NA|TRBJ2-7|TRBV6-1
CASSGVSYEQYF
TGTGCCAGCAGTGGGGTTTCCTACGAGCAGTACTTC
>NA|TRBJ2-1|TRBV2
CASSISGVSYNEQFF
TGTGCCAGCAGCATTAGCGGAGTCTCCTACAATGAGCAGTTCTTC
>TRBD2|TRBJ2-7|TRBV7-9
CASSLARGDSYEQYF
TGTGCCAGCAGCTTAGCTCGGGGGGACTCCTACGAGCAGTACTTC
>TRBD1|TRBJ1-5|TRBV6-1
CASRVGQAPGQPQHF
TGTGCCAGCAGAGTGGGACAGGCTCCCGGCCAGCCCCAGCATTTT
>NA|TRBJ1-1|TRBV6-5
CASSYHDRQGTEAFF
TGTGCCAGCAGTTACCACGACAGGCAAGGCACTGAAGCTTTCTTT
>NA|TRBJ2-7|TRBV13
CASSLGPYPGRNYEQYF
TGTGCCAGCAGCTTAGGCCCCTATCCTGGCAGGAACTACGAGCAGTACTTC
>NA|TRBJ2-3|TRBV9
CASSVEGQLTDTQYF
TGTGCCAGCAGCGTGGAGGGACAGCTCACAGATACGCAGTATTTT
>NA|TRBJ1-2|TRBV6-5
CASSYSSSFDGYTF
TGTGCCAGCAGCTATAGTTCCTCTTTCGATGGCTACACCTTC
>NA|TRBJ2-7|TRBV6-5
CASSYGGIREQYF
TGTGCCAGCAGTTACGGCGGGATAAGAGAGCAGTACTTC
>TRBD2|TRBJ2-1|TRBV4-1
CASIAGPSSGSYNEQFF
TGCGCCAGCATCGCAGGGCCCTCTAGCGGATCCTACAATGAGCAGTTCTTC
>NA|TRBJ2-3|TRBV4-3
CASSQDGGRTQYF
TGCGCCAGCAGCCAAGATGGGGGGAGGACGCAGTATTTT
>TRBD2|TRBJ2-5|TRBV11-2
CASSLSGGQETQYF
TGTGCCAGCAGCCTCAGCGGGGGCCAAGAGACCCAGTACTTC